The clone carrying this TCR beta chain has more than one count but fewer than ten. The data derive from a study of regulatory T cells in long-lasting Graves disease. Arm-PCR of CDR3 regions and iRepertoire HTBI primers were the basis on which TCR beta libraries were built. A single record per CDR3 protein comes from TCRdb applying MiXCR to the multiplex PCR reads. The sample holds around 400,000 distinct CDR3 sequences; over 20% are singletons and the top ten take over 11%. The V and J ends lost 9 bases and 4 bases respectively, with 21 bases between them. The germline V gene encodes CDR1 LNHDA and CDR2 SQIVND (reference sequence). The CDR3 is made up of 15 amino acids. As to time point: persistent/refractory GD, antithyroid drugs over 5 years with positive TRAb. Extracted PBMC RNA gave rise to the TCR library.

The chain links TRBV19 to TRBJ1-1; TRBD1 might be the D (5 bases). The sequence was obtained from a female donor with Graves disease. Specimen: peripheral blood mononuclear cells (PBMCs), collected when the disease was refractory, from a patient treated with antithyroid drugs. Here the CDR3 reads CASSTRGRTSTEAFF. The CDR3, as DNA: TGTGCCAGCTCCACCCGGGGACGGACCAGCACTGAAGCTTTCTTT.